The sequence of this T cell receptor beta chain was determined in a study of T cells in localized non-small cell lung cancer. Broader study findings: Because researchers sequenced only one region of the tumor, heterogeneity is still possible. Higher T cell density in the blood was associated with longer overall survival, whereas higher adjacent-lung clonality associated with shorter survival. Exceeding tumor, uninvolved adjacent lung had the highest T cell clonality.

A word on this clone: The antigen is not known.

Sequencing was performed with immunoSEQ multiplex PCR; in TCRdb, only in-frame clones are kept and a portion is missing. The sample lists over 30,000 clones, about 90% seen once, with less than 3.5% in the top ten. V lost 0 bases and J 2 bases, leaving 9 bases between the germline ends. Looked up from germline, CDR1 is SGHTS and CDR2 is YDEGEE. The CDR3 runs to 15 residues. The origin of this receptor is a woman aged 35-75 years with stage I lung adenocarcinoma. The rearrangement joins TRBV5-8 to TRBJ1-5; D not certain. Sequencing was performed on peripheral blood, taken before any cancer treatment. DNA of the CDR3: TGTGCCAGCAGCTTGGAGATGGGCGGCAATCAGCCCCAGCATTTT. It translates to CASSLEMGGNQPQHF.